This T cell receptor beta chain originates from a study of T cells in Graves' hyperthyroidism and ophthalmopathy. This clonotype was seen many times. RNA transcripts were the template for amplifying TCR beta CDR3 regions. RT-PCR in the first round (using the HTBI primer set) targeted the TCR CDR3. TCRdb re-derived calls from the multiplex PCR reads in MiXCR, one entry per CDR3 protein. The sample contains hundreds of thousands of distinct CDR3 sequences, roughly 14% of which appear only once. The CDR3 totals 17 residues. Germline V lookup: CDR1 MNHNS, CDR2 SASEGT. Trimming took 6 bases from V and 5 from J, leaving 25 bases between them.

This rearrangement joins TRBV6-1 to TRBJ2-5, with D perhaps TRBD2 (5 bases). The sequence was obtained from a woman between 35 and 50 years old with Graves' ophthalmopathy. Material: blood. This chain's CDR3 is CASSSSGARAFAETQYF. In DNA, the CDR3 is TGTGCCAGCAGCTCGAGCGGTGCTCGAGCGTTCGCTGAGACCCAGTACTTC.